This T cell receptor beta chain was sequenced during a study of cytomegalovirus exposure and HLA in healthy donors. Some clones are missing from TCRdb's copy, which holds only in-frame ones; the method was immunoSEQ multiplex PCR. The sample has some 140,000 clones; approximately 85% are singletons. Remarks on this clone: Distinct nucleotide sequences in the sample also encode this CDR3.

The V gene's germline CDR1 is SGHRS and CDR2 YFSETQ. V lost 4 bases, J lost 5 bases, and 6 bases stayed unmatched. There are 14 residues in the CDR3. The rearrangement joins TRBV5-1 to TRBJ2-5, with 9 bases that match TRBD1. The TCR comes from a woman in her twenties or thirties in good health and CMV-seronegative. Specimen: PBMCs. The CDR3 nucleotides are TGCGCCAGCAGCACCACAGGGGGCGGGGAGACCCAGTACTTC. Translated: CASSTTGGGETQYF.